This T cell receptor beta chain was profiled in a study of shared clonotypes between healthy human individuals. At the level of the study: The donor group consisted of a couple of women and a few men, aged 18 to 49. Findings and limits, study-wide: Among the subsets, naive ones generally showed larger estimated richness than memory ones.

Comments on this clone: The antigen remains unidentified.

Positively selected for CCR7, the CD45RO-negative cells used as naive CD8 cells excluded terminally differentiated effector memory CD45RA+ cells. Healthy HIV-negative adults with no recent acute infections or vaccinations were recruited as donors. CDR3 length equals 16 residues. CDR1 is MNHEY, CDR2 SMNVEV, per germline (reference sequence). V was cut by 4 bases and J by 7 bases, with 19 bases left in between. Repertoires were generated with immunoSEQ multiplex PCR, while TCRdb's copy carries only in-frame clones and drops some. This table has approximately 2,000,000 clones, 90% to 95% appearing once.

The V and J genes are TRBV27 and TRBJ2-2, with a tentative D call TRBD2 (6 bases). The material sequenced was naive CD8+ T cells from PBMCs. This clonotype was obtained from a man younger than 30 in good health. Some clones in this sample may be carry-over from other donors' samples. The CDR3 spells CASSSTELGGIGELFF. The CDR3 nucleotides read TGTGCCAGCAGTTCTACCGAACTGGGGGGAATCGGGGAGCTGTTTTTT.